The rows below give T cell receptor beta chains drawn from one sample of a study of Ad26.COV2.S vaccination and SARS-CoV-2 variants. TCRdb's table, derived via immunoSEQ multiplex PCR, lists solely in-frame clones and lacks some. The sample lists hundreds of thousands of clones, 89% seen once, with 2% to 3% in the top ten. The sequencing here drew on peripheral blood, taken in a trial of Ad26.COV2.S vaccine versus placebo. These receptors all stem from a person between 18 and 60 years old who received the Ad26.COV2.S COVID-19 vaccine or a placebo. CDR3s include the opening cysteine and the closing phenylalanine or tryptophan. Each record gives: V gene, clone size, D gene, J gene, CDR3 DNA, CDR3 protein. A D gene is named only where the DNA matches it firmly. Size is omitted from some rows. Given values are once, few, many or a class for expanded clones.

TRBV2	few	TRBD1	TRBJ1-5	TGTGCCAGCAGTGAAGCGCGACAGGGTTTCGTTCCCCAGCATTTT	CASSEARQGFVPQHF
TRBV24-1	.	.	TRBJ2-3	TGTGCCACCAGTGATACTCCATCTGGGGGGAATACGCAGTATTTT	CATSDTPSGGNTQYF
TRBV5-4	once	TRBD2	TRBJ2-1	TGTGCCAGCAGCCCGAGACTAGCGGGAGTGCATGAGCAGTTCTTC	CASSPRLAGVHEQFF
TRBV7-6	.	.	TRBJ1-6	TGTGCCAGCAGCTTAGCTCTAGCTTGGTCGTCACCCCTCCACTTT	CASSLALAWSSPLHF
TRBV6-5	.	TRBD2	TRBJ2-5	TGTGCCAGCAGAAAACGCGGGGGGGAGACCCAGTACTTC	CASRKRGGETQYF
TRBV28	.	.	TRBJ2-2	TGTGCCAGCAGCCATATAGTCTCCGGGGAGCTGTTTTTT	CASSHIVSGELFF
TRBV6-6	few	.	TRBJ1-1	TGTGCCAGCACCCGGGGCGCGGGCACTGAAGCTTTCTTT	CASTRGAGTEAFF
TRBV7-8	.	.	TRBJ2-1	TGTGCCAGCAGCTTACCGGGCCGAATGAATGAGCAGTTCTTC	CASSLPGRMNEQFF
TRBV5-1	.	.	TRBJ2-3	TGCGCCAGCAGCTTGGACGGACCAGGGAGGGATACGCAGTATTTT	CASSLDGPGRDTQYF
TRBV5-1	.	.	TRBJ1-3	TGCGCCAGCAGCTTGCCCGGGGGGAGTGGAAACACCATATATTTT	CASSLPGGSGNTIYF
TRBV19	.	TRBD1	TRBJ1-5	TGTGCCAGTAGTATGACAGGGTTAAATCAGCCCCAGCATTTT	CASSMTGLNQPQHF
TRBV29-1	.	.	TRBJ2-1	TGCAGCGTTGAGCTCACCCGCCCGGGGCAGGGATATTACAATGAGCAGTTCTTC	CSVELTRPGQGYYNEQFF
TRBV9	.	.	TRBJ1-1	TGTGCCAGCAGCGCCCCTGGGGGGTGGGAGGACACTGAAGCTTTCTTT	CASSAPGGWEDTEAFF
TRBV4-2	.	.	TRBJ2-5	TGTGCCAGCAGCCACCCCGGGGACTCCCAAGAGACCCAGTACTTC	CASSHPGDSQETQYF
TRBV13	.	.	TRBJ2-7	TGTGCCAGCAGCTCCGAAGGGGAGGACTACGAGCAGTACTTC	CASSSEGEDYEQYF
TRBV28	once	.	TRBJ1-5	TGTGCCAGCAGTTTCTGGGCACCACGGGAGGAGCCCCAGCATTTT	CASSFWAPREEPQHF
TRBV5-4	.	.	TRBJ1-5	TGTGCCAGCAGCTTGGCGGGGACGAATCAGCCCCAGCATTTT	CASSLAGTNQPQHF
TRBV6-6	.	.	TRBJ1-5	TGTGCCAGCTGTAGGAGCAATCAGCCCCAGCATTTT	CASCRSNQPQHF
TRBV10-3	.	.	TRBJ2-5	TGTGCCATCAGCCTTGCTAAATGGGAGACCCAGTACTTC	CAISLAKWETQYF
TRBV5-6	.	.	TRBJ1-5	TGTGCCAGCAGTAGGGGAAGCGTGGGTCAGCCCCAGCATTTT	CASSRGSVGQPQHF
TRBV5-1	.	TRBD2	TRBJ2-3	TGCGCCAGCAGCTTAGAGTTAGCGGGGGGAAGTACAGATACGCAGTATTTT	CASSLELAGGSTDTQYF
TRBV7-2	.	.	TRBJ1-3	TGTGCCAGCAGCTTAGAGGGTCTGCCTGGAAACACCATATATTTT	CASSLEGLPGNTIYF